These 14 T cell receptor beta chains came from one sample sequenced in a study of cytomegalovirus exposure and HLA in healthy donors. 13 Jbeta primers and 60 Vbeta primers were used for the PCR. Libraries were prepared by immunoSEQ multiplex PCR; TCRdb keeps only in-frame clonotypes and omits some of them. The data contain roughly 140,000 clones, about 74% of them singletons. The sequenced sample was PBMCs. The source of these receptors is a woman aged 35 to 49 in good health and CMV-seronegative.

In DNA form, the CDR3 reads TGTGCCAGCAGTGAGTTGAGAGAAAAACTGTTTTTT. This encodes CASSELREKLFF. The rearrangement joins TRBV6-1 to TRBJ1-4; D not certain. Germline CDR1 MNHNS, CDR2 SASEGT. The CDR3 loop spans 12 amino acids. V was trimmed by 3 bases and J by 8 bases, leaving 7 bases between them.

The chain recombines TRBV6-5 with TRBJ1-1, with no clear D. The V end lost 4 bases, the J end lost 1 base, and 10 bases lay between the germline ends. The CDR3 length is 14 residues. Germline CDR1 reads MNHEY; CDR2 reads SVGAGI. CDR3 protein: CASSSTPGNTEAFF. DNA for the CDR3: TGTGCCAGCAGTTCGACCCCAGGGAACACTGAAGCTTTCTTT.

The chain has TRBV5-5 and TRBJ1-2; D gene ambiguous. The germline gives CDR1 SGHKS, CDR2 YYEKEE (reference sequence). The CDR3 has 13 amino acids. Trimming cost V 2 bases and J 8 bases, with 13 bases left between them. CDR3 protein: CASSFGNPGGYTF. CDR3 bases: TGTGCCAGCAGCTTCGGGAATCCGGGGGGCTACACCTTC.

The chain couples TRBV2 to TRBJ2-1; TRBD2 aligns across 10 bases. The CDR3 has 14 amino acids. Germline CDR1 SNHLY, CDR2 FYNNEI. Trimming took 5 bases from V and 10 from J; bases not matched to a gene: 8. CDR3 amino acids: CASSPSGLALEQFF. In nucleotides, the CDR3 is TGTGCCAGCAGTCCCTCGGGACTAGCGCTGGAGCAGTTCTTC.

The J gene is TRBJ2-7, the V gene TRBV5-1, with 9 bases matching TRBD1. The germline V gene encodes CDR1 SGHRS and CDR2 YFSETQ. Unmatched junction bases numbered 10, after V lost 4 bases and J lost 2 bases. This CDR3 has 16 amino acids. CDR3 bases: TGCGCCAGCAGCAAGCCCGGAACAGGGGGCCCCTACGAGCAGTACTTC. Translation gives CASSKPGTGGPYEQYF.

The V gene is TRBV5-8, the J gene TRBJ2-7; TRBD2 matches at 14 bases. The germline V gene encodes CDR1 SGHTS and CDR2 YDEGEE. The V gene end was trimmed by 3 bases and the J gene end by 6 bases; junction bases not matched to a gene: 14. This CDR3 region has 18 residues. CDR3 nucleotide sequence: TGTGCCAGCAGCTCCCTGAGACTAGCGGGAGGGGTTTTTCGCGAGCAGTACTTC. Protein: CASSSLRLAGGVFREQYF.

This chain connects TRBV18 to TRBJ2-5; TRBD2 is a possible D gene (6 bases). Germline V CDR1 and CDR2: KGHSH, LQKENI. CDR3 size: 15 residues. V was shortened by 2 bases and J by 2 bases, with 12 bases between the two germline ends. The CDR3 sequence: CASSPGVGGQETQYF. CDR3 nucleotide sequence: TGTGCCAGCTCACCAGGCGTGGGGGGACAAGAGACCCAGTACTTC.

The chain carries TRBV5-1 and TRBJ1-1; TRBD1 might be the D (5 bases). V shed 3 bases and J shed 1 base, with 10 bases lying between them. The CDR3 length is 14 residues. The germline V gene has CDR1 SGHRS and CDR2 YFSETQ. DNA of the CDR3: TGCGCCAGCAGCTCGACAGAATCGAACACTGAAGCTTTCTTT. Amino acids: CASSSTESNTEAFF. Variable domain in full (rest from reference TRBV5-1 and TRBJ1-1): KAGVTQTPRYLIKTRGQQVTLSCSPISGHRSVSWYQQTPGQGLQFLFEYFSETQRNKGNFPGRFSGRQFSNSRSEMNVSTLELGDSALYLCASSSTESNTEAFFGQGTRLTVV.

The genes are TRBV11-3 and TRBJ1-1; D is ambiguous. V was shortened by 5 bases and J by 3 bases, with 10 bases between the two germline ends. This CDR3 comprises 13 residues. CDR1 and CDR2 (germline): SGHNT, YENEEA. CDR3 residues: CASSPGRDTEAFF. In nucleotides, the CDR3 is TGTGCCAGCAGCCCCGGGAGAGACACTGAAGCTTTCTTT.

The chain's CDR3 is CASSPRDRGREQYF. The CDR3 DNA reads as TGTGCCAGCAGCCCAAGGGACAGGGGCAGGGAGCAGTACTTC. J is TRBJ2-7 and V is TRBV7-6, with 10 bases identical to TRBD1. The ends lost 5 bases at V and 7 bases at J; junction bases unmatched: 8. Germline V gene sequence: CDR1 SGHVS, CDR2 FNYEAQ. This CDR3 has 14 amino acids. The variable domain in full, completed from reference TRBV7-6 and TRBJ2-7, reads GAGVSQSPRYKVTKRGQDVALRCDPISGHVSLYWYRQALGQGPEFLTYFNYEAQQDKSGLPNDRFSAERPEGSISTLTIQRTEQRDSAMYRCASSPRDRGREQYFGPGTRLTVT.

This chain links TRBV2 with TRBJ1-2; D might be TRBD1 (5 bases). V lost 6 bases, J lost 6 bases, and 11 bases lay in between. The germline V gene encodes CDR1 SNHLY and CDR2 FYNNEI. CDR3 length: 12 amino acids. The CDR3 DNA sequence: TGTGCCAGCAGGAACAGGTACAATGGCTACACCTTC. It translates to CASRNRYNGYTF.

This rearrangement joins TRBV6-1 to TRBJ1-1; the D gene is possibly TRBD1 (5 bases). V was trimmed by 7 bases and J by 0 bases, leaving 12 bases between them. The CDR3 covers 14 residues. Germline V gives CDR1 MNHNS, CDR2 SASEGT. The CDR3 loop reads CASTEIGVNTEAFF. DNA of the CDR3: TGTGCCAGCACCGAAATAGGGGTGAACACTGAAGCTTTCTTT.

This clone was counted only a few times. The chain links TRBV20-1 to TRBJ1-1; 9 bases fit TRBD1. This CDR3 comprises 11 residues. The germline V gene encodes CDR1 DFQATT and CDR2 SNEGSKA (reference sequence). The CDR3 region is CSEGQGGTAFF. CDR3 nucleotides: TGCAGCGAGGGACAGGGTGGTACGGCTTTCTTT.

This chain connects TRBV4-1 to TRBJ2-3; 9 bases map to TRBD1. The germline V gene encodes CDR1 MGHRA and CDR2 YSYEKL. The ends lost 3 bases at V and 3 bases at J; junction bases unmatched: 1. The CDR3 extends over 14 amino acids. DNA of the CDR3: TGCGCCAGCAGCCATGGACAGGGGACAGATACGCAGTATTTT. Protein product: CASSHGQGTDTQYF.